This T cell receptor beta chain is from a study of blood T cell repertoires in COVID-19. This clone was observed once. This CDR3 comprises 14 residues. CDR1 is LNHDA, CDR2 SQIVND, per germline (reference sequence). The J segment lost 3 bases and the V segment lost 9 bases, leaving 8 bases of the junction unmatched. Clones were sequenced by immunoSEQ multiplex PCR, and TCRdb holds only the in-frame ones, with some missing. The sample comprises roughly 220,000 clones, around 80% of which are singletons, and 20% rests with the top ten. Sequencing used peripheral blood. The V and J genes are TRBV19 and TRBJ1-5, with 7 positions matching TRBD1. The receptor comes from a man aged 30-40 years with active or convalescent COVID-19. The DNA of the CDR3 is TGTGCCAGCCGTATTCAGGGGGTCAATCAGCCCCAGCATTTT. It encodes CASRIQGVNQPQHF.